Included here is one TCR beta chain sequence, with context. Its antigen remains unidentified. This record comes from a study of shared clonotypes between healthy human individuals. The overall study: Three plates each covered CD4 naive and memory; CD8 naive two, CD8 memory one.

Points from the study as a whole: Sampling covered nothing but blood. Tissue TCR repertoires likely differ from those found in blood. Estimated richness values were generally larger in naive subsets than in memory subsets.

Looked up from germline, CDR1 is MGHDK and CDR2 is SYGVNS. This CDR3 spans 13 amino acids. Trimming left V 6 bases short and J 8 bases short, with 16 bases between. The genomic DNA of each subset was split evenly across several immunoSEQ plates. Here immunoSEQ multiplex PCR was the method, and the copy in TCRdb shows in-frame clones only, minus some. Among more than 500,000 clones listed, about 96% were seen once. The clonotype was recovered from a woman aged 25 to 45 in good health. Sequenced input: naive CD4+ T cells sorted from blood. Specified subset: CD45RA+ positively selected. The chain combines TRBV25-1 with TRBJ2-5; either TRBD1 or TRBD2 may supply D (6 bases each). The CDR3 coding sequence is TGTGCCAGCAGGGGACCGGGGGCCCTAACCCAGTACTTC. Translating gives CASRGPGALTQYF. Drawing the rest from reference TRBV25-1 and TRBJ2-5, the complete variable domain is EADIYQTPRYLVIGTGKKITLECSQTMGHDKMYWYQQDPGMELHLIHYSYGVNSTEKGDLSSESTVSRIRTEHFPLTLESARPSHTSQYLCASRGPGALTQYFGPGTRLLVL.